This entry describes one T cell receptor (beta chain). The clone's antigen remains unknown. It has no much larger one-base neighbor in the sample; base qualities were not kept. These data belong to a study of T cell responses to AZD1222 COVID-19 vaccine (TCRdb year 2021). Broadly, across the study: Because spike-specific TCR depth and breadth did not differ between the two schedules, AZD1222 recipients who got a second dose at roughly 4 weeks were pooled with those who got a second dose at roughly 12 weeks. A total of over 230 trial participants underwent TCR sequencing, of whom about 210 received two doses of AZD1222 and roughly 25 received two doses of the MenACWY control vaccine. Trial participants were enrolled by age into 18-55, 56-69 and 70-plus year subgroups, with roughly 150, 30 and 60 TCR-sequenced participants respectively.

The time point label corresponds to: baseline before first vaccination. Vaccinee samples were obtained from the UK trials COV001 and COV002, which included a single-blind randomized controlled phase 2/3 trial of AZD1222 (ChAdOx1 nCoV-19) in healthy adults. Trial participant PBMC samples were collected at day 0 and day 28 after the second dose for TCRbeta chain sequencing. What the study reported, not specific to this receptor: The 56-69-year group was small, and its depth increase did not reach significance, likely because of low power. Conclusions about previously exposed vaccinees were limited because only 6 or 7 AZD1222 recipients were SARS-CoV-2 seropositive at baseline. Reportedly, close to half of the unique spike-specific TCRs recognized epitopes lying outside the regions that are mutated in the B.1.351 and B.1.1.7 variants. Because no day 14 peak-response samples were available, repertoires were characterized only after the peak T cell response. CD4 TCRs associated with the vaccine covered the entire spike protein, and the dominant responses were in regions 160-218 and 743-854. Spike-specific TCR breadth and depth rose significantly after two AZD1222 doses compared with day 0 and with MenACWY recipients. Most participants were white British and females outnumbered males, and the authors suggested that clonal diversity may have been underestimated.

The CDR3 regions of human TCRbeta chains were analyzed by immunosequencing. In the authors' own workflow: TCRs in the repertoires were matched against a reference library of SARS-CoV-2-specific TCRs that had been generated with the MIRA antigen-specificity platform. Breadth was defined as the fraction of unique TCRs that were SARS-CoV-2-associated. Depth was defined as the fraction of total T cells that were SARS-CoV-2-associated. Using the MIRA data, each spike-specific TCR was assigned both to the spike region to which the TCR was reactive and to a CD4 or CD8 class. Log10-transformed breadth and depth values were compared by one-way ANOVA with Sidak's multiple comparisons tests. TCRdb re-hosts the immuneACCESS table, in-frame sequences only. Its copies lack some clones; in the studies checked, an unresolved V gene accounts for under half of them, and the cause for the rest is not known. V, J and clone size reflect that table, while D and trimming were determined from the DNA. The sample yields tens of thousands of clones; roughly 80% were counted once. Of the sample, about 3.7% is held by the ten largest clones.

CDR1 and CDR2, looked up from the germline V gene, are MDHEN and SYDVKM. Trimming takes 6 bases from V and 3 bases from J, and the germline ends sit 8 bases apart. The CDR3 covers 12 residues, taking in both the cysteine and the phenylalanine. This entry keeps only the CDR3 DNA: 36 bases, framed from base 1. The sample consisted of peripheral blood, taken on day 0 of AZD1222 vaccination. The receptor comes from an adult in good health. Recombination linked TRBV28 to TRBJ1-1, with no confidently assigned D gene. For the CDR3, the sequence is CASREDHTEAFF. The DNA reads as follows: TGTGCCAGCAGGGAGGACCACACTGAAGCTTTCTTT. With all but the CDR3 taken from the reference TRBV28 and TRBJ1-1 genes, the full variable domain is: DVKVTQSSRYLVKRTGEKVFLECVQDMDHENMFWYRQDPGLGLRLIYFSYDVKMKEKGDIPEGYSVSREKKERFSLILESASTNQTSMYLCASREDHTEAFFGQGTRLTVV.